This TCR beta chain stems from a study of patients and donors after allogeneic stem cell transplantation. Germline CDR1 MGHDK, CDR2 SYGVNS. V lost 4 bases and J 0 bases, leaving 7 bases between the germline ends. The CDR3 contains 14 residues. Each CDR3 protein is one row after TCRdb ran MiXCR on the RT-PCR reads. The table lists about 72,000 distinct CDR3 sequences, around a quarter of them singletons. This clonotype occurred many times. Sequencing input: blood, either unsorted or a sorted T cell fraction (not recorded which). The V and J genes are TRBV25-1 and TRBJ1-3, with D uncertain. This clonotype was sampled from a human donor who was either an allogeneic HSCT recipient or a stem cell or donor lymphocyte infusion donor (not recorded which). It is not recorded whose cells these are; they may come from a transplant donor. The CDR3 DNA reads TGTGCCAGCAGTGGTGACATCTCTGGAAACACCATATATTTT. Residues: CASSGDISGNTIYF.